This T cell receptor (beta chain) was documented in a study of blood T cell repertoires in COVID-19. Study summary: Both acute and convalescent COVID-19 samples were obtained from the United States, Italy and Spain.

This CDR3 is built from 13 residues. V lost 5 bases to trimming and J lost 6 bases; unmatched junction nucleotides: 6. In germline, CDR1 is SGHAT, CDR2 FQNNGV. Followed longitudinally, the Seattle patients had been enrolled during active infection. Authors' methods: Estimation of nucleated cell counts was performed using reference gene primer amplification. TCRdb's copy holds only in-frame clones and misses some; the assay was immunoSEQ multiplex PCR. The V and J calls and the clone size are those of that table, but D and trimming were determined from the DNA. The sample lists under 400,000 clones, over 85% occurring once.

This TCR was sampled from a woman in her sixties or seventies with COVID-19, enrolled during active disease. Sequencing was performed on peripheral blood. V usage is TRBV11-2 and J usage is TRBJ1-2, with 7 bases fitting TRBD1. CDR3 bases: TGTGCCAGCAGCCGAGACAGGGAGCATGGCTACACCTTC. This encodes CASSRDREHGYTF.